The present T cell receptor beta chain was sequenced within a study of molecular identifiers for immune sequencing clone quantification. Whole-study context: Replicate RNA came from approximately 20,000 or 98,000 naive CD8 cells and was split five ways, and four parts were sequenced.

Naive CD8 sequencing libraries were generated from approximately 20,000 to 980,000 sorted cells, with 10%, 30% or 50% RNA as input. The authors sorted naive CD8 T cells as CD8+CD4-CCR7+CD45RA+. This clonotype turned up a few times. CDR1 SGHVS and CDR2 FNYEAQ come from the germline V gene. J gave up 3 bases and V 5 bases, and 5 bases lay outside the gene matches. CDR3 length: 14 amino acids. TCR libraries were built in bulk with a published protocol and specific TCR primers. TCRdb re-analysed the PCR reads in MiXCR, keeping a single row per CDR3 protein. The data show about 320,000 distinct CDR3 sequences, with about a fifth seen just once and approximately 0.84% held by the top ten.

The sample taken for sequencing was naive CD8+ T cells from blood, with Jurkat cell RNA spiked in. The subset is: FACS-sorted CD8+CD4-CCR7+CD45RA+ naive T cells. V usage is TRBV7-6 and J usage is TRBJ2-7; the match to TRBD2 covers 9 bases. This clonotype was sampled from a human donor in good health. Some libraries in this study had Jurkat cell RNA spiked in. The CDR3 DNA reads as TGTGCCAGCAGCCCCTCAGCGGGAGGCTACGAGCAGTACTTC. It yields the protein CASSPSAGGYEQYF. Full variable domain (outside the CDR3, taken from reference TRBV7-6 and TRBJ2-7): GAGVSQSPRYKVTKRGQDVALRCDPISGHVSLYWYRQALGQGPEFLTYFNYEAQQDKSGLPNDRFSAERPEGSISTLTIQRTEQRDSAMYRCASSPSAGGYEQYFGPGTRLTVT.